These 9 T cell receptor beta chains came from one sample sequenced in a study of blood T cell repertoires in COVID-19. Here immunoSEQ multiplex PCR was the method, and the copy in TCRdb shows in-frame clones only, minus some. The data hold a few hundred thousand clones, with 75% to 90% observed a single time. Specimen: peripheral blood. The origin of the receptors is a woman aged 40 to 50 who had recovered from COVID-19.

The chain links TRBV7-2 to TRBJ1-4; TRBD1 is a possible D gene (5 bases). The CDR3 has 17 amino acids. Germline values: CDR1 SGHTA, CDR2 FQGNSA. V was cut by 5 bases and J by 4 bases, with 20 bases left in between. CDR3 protein: CASSKGVRALFNEKLFF. The CDR3 bases are TGTGCCAGCAGCAAAGGGGTTAGGGCGTTATTTAATGAAAAACTGTTTTTT.

This clone was recorded only once. This sequence joins TRBV9 and TRBJ2-2; 10 bases agree with TRBD2. The V gene end was trimmed by 1 base and the J gene end by 0 bases; junction bases not matched to a gene: 3. The CDR3 runs 17 residues. Germline V gene lookup returns CDR1 SGDLS and CDR2 YYNGEE. Here the CDR3 DNA reads TGTGCCAGCAGCGTACCTAGCGGGAGTGCGAACACCGGGGAGCTGTTTTTT. This encodes CASSVPSGSANTGELFF.

The chain employs TRBV5-4 and TRBJ1-2; D is perhaps TRBD1 (6 bases). V shed 4 bases and J shed 3 bases, with 13 bases lying between them. Germline V CDR1 and CDR2: SGHNT, YYREEE (reference sequence). The CDR3 sequence is 14 residues long. The CDR3 DNA reads as TGTGCCAGCAGCCAAGGACAGAACGACTATGGCTACACCTTC. It is translated as CASSQGQNDYGYTF. The entire variable domain, with the rest obtained from reference TRBV5-4 and TRBJ1-2, is as follows: ETGVTQSPTHLIKTRGQQVTLRCSSQSGHNTVSWYQQALGQGPQFIFQYYREEENGRGNFPPRFSGLQFPNYSSELNVNALELDDSALYLCASSQGQNDYGYTFGSGTRLTVV.

The rearrangement joins TRBV3-1 (or the pseudogene TRBV3-2) to TRBJ2-2, with D hard to call. The V end lost 0 bases, the J end lost 3 bases, and 8 bases lay between the germline ends. This CDR3 has 15 residues. Germline assignment: CDR1 LGHDT and CDR2 YNNKEL (reference sequence). CDR3 bases: TGTGCCAGCAGCCAAGACTTTACGGACACCGGGGAGCTGTTTTTT. Translation gives CASSQDFTDTGELFF.

This chain connects TRBV27 to TRBJ2-7; 10 bases map to TRBD1. Germline trimming cut 5 bases from V and 4 bases from J; bases unmatched to any gene: 2. Looked up from germline, CDR1 is MNHEY and CDR2 is SMNVEV (reference sequence). The CDR3 length is 13 residues. The CDR3 DNA reads as TGTGCCAGCAGTAGGACAGGGGGGTACGAGCAGTACGTC. The encoded protein is CASSRTGGYEQYV.

V gene TRBV2 combines with J gene TRBJ1-1; 7 bases align to TRBD1. The J segment lost 0 bases and the V segment lost 6 bases, leaving 4 bases of the junction unmatched. This CDR3 contains 14 residues. Germline V gives CDR1 SNHLY, CDR2 FYNNEI. In nucleotides, the CDR3 is TGTGCCAGCAGAGAGACAGGGATGAACACTGAAGCTTTCTTT. This sequence encodes CASRETGMNTEAFF.

This chain connects TRBV14 to TRBJ2-1; D gene unclear. Trimming took 4 bases from V and 3 from J, leaving 13 bases between them. Germline values: CDR1 SGHDN, CDR2 FVKESK. This CDR3 region has 15 residues. DNA of the CDR3: TGTGCCAGCAGCCTAAACAGCATTGTCTACAATGAGCAGTTCTTC. It encodes CASSLNSIVYNEQFF.

This clone was recorded only once. The chain recombines TRBV9 with TRBJ2-5, with D possibly matching TRBD2 (6 bases). The ends were cut back, 7 bases at V and 1 base at J, with 17 bases in the middle. Germline V lookup: CDR1 SGDLS, CDR2 YYNGEE. The CDR3 length is 15 residues. The DNA for the CDR3 is TGTGCCAGCTCGCCGGGACTCCCACCCCAAGAGACCCAGTACTTC. Amino acid sequence: CASSPGLPPQETQYF.

This clone was seen a few times. The chain combines TRBV7-9 with TRBJ1-3; tentatively, D is TRBD1 (6 bases). This CDR3 region has 15 residues. V dropped 5 bases and J dropped 7 bases, with 18 bases sitting between them. Germline CDR1 SEHNR, CDR2 FQNEAQ (reference sequence). The CDR3 sequence: CASSEGVWLRNTIYF. The CDR3 nucleotides are TGTGCCAGCAGCGAGGGGGTATGGTTAAGGAACACCATATATTTT.